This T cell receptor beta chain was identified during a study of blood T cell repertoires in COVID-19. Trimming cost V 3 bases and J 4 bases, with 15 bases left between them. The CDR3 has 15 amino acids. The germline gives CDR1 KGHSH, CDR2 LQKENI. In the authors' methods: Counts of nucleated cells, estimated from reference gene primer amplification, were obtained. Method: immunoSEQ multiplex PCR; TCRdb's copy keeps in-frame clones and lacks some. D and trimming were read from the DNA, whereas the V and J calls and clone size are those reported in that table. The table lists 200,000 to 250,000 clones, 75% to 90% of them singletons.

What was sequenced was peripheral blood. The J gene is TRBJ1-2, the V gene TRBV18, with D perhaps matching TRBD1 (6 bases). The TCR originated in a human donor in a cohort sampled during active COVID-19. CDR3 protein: CASSPVAGVSYGYTF. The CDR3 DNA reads TGTGCCAGCTCACCGGTGGCAGGGGTTAGCTATGGCTACACCTTC.